This TCR beta chain was recorded in a study of T-cell reconstitution after alpha-beta-depleted transplantation in children. The study's findings and limits: Once a year had passed after transplant, T-cell counts and diversity came mostly from newly produced T cells.

In germline, CDR1 is SGHVS, CDR2 FNYEAQ. Deletions cut 1 base from V and 13 bases from J, with 24 bases between. The CDR3 covers 16 residues. For TCRbeta, the library was prepared with unique molecular identifiers. TCRdb re-called the PCR reads with MiXCR, one entry per CDR3 protein. Of approximately 800,000 distinct CDR3 sequences listed, 15% to 20% are singletons. Remarks on this clonotype: Its target is unknown.

The chain recombines TRBV7-6 with TRBJ2-3; perhaps TRBD1 as D (6 bases). The receptor was isolated from a male patient aged 5 to 17 who had a stem cell transplant for acute lymphoblastic leukemia, so the T cells may come from the graft donor. The source was PBMCs, mostly from graft donor cells, collected 360 days after TCRalphabeta/CD19-depleted stem cell transplant. The CDR3 region has the DNA TGTGCCAGCAGCTTAGGGGCAGCCTCAGTAGGGGGTAGGAAGTATTTT. Translated: CASSLGAASVGGRKYF.